Below, one T cell receptor (beta chain) is given with its context. Its target is not known. The protocol was immunoSEQ multiplex PCR, while the TCRdb copy is restricted to in-frame clones and leaves out a portion. Altogether around 100,000 clones are present, about 78% being singletons, with the ten largest covering 15% to 20%. This specimen comes from a study of Ad26.COV2.S vaccination and SARS-CoV-2 variants. Notes on the study in general: People given the vaccine had a wider spike-specific TCR breadth than placebo recipients did. In vaccinated individuals, spike-specific CD8+ and CD4+ T cell responses reportedly displayed substantial breadth. Vaccine and placebo recipients had similar non-spike TCR breadth. Total responses of T cells may have been underestimated by the analyses of TCR breadth and depth.

Specimen: peripheral blood, collected after recovery from COVID-19. This receptor was taken from a human donor who had recovered from COVID-19.

This CDR3 is CASTSEPGTGGHTQYF. Here the CDR3 DNA reads TGTGCCAGCACTTCCGAGCCGGGGACAGGGGGCCATACGCAGTATTTT. The chain recombines TRBV28 with TRBJ2-3; the match to TRBD1 covers 12 bases. The CDR3 runs to 16 residues. Germline V gives CDR1 MDHEN, CDR2 SYDVKM. With V trimmed by 7 bases and J by 7 bases, 12 bases remained unmatched.